These 17 T cell receptor beta chains originate from one sample sequenced in a study of T cell repertoires in cytomegalovirus infection. TCRdb re-called the reads through MiXCR, storing one row per CDR3 protein. Among approximately 170,000 distinct CDR3 sequences listed, about an eighth were seen once. Sequencing was done on a sample of PBMCs. The source of these receptors is a human donor in good health (CMV status not recorded). Some clones in this sample may be carry-over from other donors' samples.

This clonotype was observed a handful of times. CDR3 sequence reads: CSALRETQYF. Written as DNA, the CDR3 is TGCAGTGCCCTCCGGGAGACCCAGTACTTC. V and J are TRBV20-1 and TRBJ2-5; D gene uncertain. Trimming removed 6 bases at V and 5 bases at J, with 7 bases between. Germline V lookup: CDR1 DFQATT, CDR2 SNEGSKA (reference sequence). The CDR3 length is 10 residues.

As for this clonotype: This could be a read error, since a much larger clone is one nucleotide away. The rearrangement uses TRBV30 and TRBJ1-5, with 9 bases matching TRBD1. CDR3 length: 15 amino acids. Germline V gives CDR1 GTSNPN, CDR2 SVGIG (reference sequence). The CDR3 region is CAWSDGGQGPQHQHF. DNA of the CDR3: TGTGCCTGGAGTGACGGCGGACAGGGGCCTCAGCACCAGCATTTT.

Many counts were recorded for this clonotype. This chain links TRBV7-2 with TRBJ1-6; D is unresolved. V was clipped by 4 bases and J by 7 bases, with 17 bases between them. CDR1 SGHTA and CDR2 FQGNSA come from the germline V gene. The length of the CDR3 is 16 residues. CDR3 nucleotides: TGTGCCAGCAGCTCTCCGGCCTCAAGTAGGAATTCACCCCTCCACTTT. This sequence encodes CASSSPASSRNSPLHF.

This clonotype came up a few times. This chain connects TRBV6-6 to TRBJ1-5; TRBD1 might be the D (5 bases). V was pared by 6 bases and J by 2 bases, with 23 bases between. The V gene's germline CDR1 is MNHNY and CDR2 SVGAGI (reference sequence). The CDR3 runs 18 residues. CDR3: CASRHRSPDRGGNQPQHF. DNA of the CDR3: TGTGCCAGCAGACACCGATCTCCCGACAGAGGGGGCAATCAGCCCCAGCATTTT.

The sample holds many counts of this clonotype. This chain links TRBV5-5 with TRBJ2-3; 11 bases align to TRBD2. The CDR3 consists of 17 residues. Looked up from germline, CDR1 is SGHKS and CDR2 is YYEKEE (reference sequence). With V trimmed by 1 base and J by 1 base, 5 bases remained unmatched. The CDR3 sequence is CASSLRLAGRGTDTQYF. CDR3 nucleotides: TGTGCCAGCAGCTTGAGACTAGCGGGACGGGGCACAGATACGCAGTATTTT.

This clonotype was seen ten or more times. This chain joins TRBV28 and TRBJ2-7; D unclear. Between the trimmed V and J ends, which lost 6 bases and 0 bases, there was a span of 15 bases. In germline, CDR1 is MDHEN, CDR2 SYDVKM. The length of the CDR3 is 15 residues. The CDR3 sequence is CASRPPLIGSYEQYF. For the CDR3, the DNA is TGTGCCAGCAGGCCCCCCCTCATAGGCTCCTACGAGCAGTACTTC.

This clonotype was seen a handful of times. The gene calls are TRBV9 and TRBJ2-5; D is unclear. Germline values: CDR1 SGDLS, CDR2 YYNGEE. The CDR3 has 14 residues. The germline V and J ends were trimmed by 3 bases and 4 bases, with 13 bases remaining between them. The CDR3 reads CASSAVTVSETQYF. CDR3 bases: TGTGCCAGCAGCGCCGTTACAGTATCAGAGACCCAGTACTTC.

This clonotype appeared many times. V usage is TRBV11-2 and J usage is TRBJ2-1; D gene ambiguous. The CDR3 loop spans 14 amino acids. Trimming removed 4 bases from V and 8 bases from J, with 15 bases in between. CDR1 is SGHAT and CDR2 is FQNNGV in the germline V gene. The CDR3 DNA is TGTGCCAGCAGCTCGCACCCAAGGGCCGATGAGCAGTTCTTC. It translates to CASSSHPRADEQFF.

The CDR3 DNA follows: TGCAGCGTTGAATACGCTAGCGGGAGAGATTTCCCCCCTCAAGAGACCCAGTACTTC. This gives the protein CSVEYASGRDFPPQETQYF. The chain recombines TRBV29-1 with TRBJ2-5; 10 nucleotides line up with TRBD2. Trimming at V came to 2 bases and at J to 2 bases, leaving 17 bases not matched to a gene. This CDR3 comprises 19 residues. Germline CDR1 is SQVTM and CDR2 is ANQGSEA.

This clonotype showed up just a few times. The V call is TRBV6-2 or TRBV6-3, the J call TRBJ2-1; 14 nucleotides align to TRBD2. Germline V gene lookup returns CDR1 MNHEY and CDR2 SVGEGT. CDR3 length equals 15 residues. Trimming at V came to 4 bases and at J to 8 bases, leaving 4 bases not matched to a gene. CDR3 region: CASSSTSGGVDEQFF. DNA of the CDR3: TGTGCCAGCAGTTCGACTAGCGGGGGGGTGGATGAGCAGTTCTTC.

Many counts were recorded for this clonotype. This sequence joins TRBV7-2 and TRBJ2-5; D not resolved. The germline V and J ends were trimmed by 4 bases and 7 bases, with 10 bases remaining between them. The CDR3 is made up of 12 amino acids. The germline CDR1 and CDR2 sequences are SGHTA and FQGNSA. CDR3 bases: TGTGCCAGCAGCTCTTACGTGGGGACCCAGTACTTC. Protein: CASSSYVGTQYF.

The chain joins TRBV29-1 to TRBJ2-6; possibly TRBD1 or TRBD2 for D (5 bases each). CDR3 length: 13 amino acids. Germline CDR1 reads SQVTM; CDR2 reads ANQGSEA. V shed 6 bases and J shed 2 bases, with 8 bases lying between them. The CDR3 DNA reads as TGCAGCGTCGGGGCTACTGGGGCCAACGTCCTGACTTTC. This codes for CSVGATGANVLTF.

The chain carries TRBV7-9 and TRBJ2-4; the D gene is possibly TRBD2 (5 bases). The CDR3 runs 14 residues. Germline values: CDR1 SEHNR, CDR2 FQNEAQ (reference sequence). Trimming left V 1 base short and J 6 bases short, with 10 bases between. CDR3 region: CASSLEAAGNIQYF. The CDR3 DNA sequence: TGTGCCAGCAGCTTAGAGGCGGCGGGAAACATTCAGTACTTC.

The chain recombines TRBV7-3 with TRBJ2-2; 9 positions agree with TRBD2. The ends lost 5 bases at V and 1 base at J; junction bases unmatched: 2. The CDR3 covers 15 residues. The germline gives CDR1 SGHTA, CDR2 FQGTGA. The CDR3 spells CASSTTSGNTGELFF. The DNA of the CDR3 is TGTGCCAGCAGCACGACTAGCGGGAACACCGGGGAGCTGTTTTTT.

This clonotype was seen at least ten times. The rearrangement joins TRBV11-2 to TRBJ1-3; the D gene is possibly TRBD1 (5 bases). Trimming took 1 base from V and 4 from J, leaving 11 bases between them. This CDR3 has 15 amino acids. The V gene's germline CDR1 is SGHAT and CDR2 FQNNGV. Written as DNA, the CDR3 is TGTGCCAGCAGCTTAGGGGGGAGTGCCGGAAACACCATATATTTT. Residues: CASSLGGSAGNTIYF.

This clonotype was counted ten times or more. The chain recombines TRBV10-2 with TRBJ2-7, with D tentatively TRBD2 (5 bases). Deletions cut 0 bases from V and 2 bases from J, with 8 bases between. From germline, CDR1 is WSHSY and CDR2 SAAADI. This CDR3 has 14 residues. The CDR3 spells CASSESTGTYEQYF. The CDR3 DNA reads TGCGCCAGCAGTGAGTCTACGGGGACCTACGAGCAGTACTTC.

V gene TRBV15 combines with J gene TRBJ2-1; TRBD1 is a possible D gene (6 bases). The CDR3 totals 16 residues. Trimming removed 5 bases at V and 0 bases at J, with 14 bases between. Germline CDR1 and CDR2: LNHNV and YYDKDF (reference sequence). The CDR3 loop is CATSPRDTSSYNEQFF. CDR3 coding DNA: TGTGCCACCAGCCCCCGGGACACCAGCTCCTACAATGAGCAGTTCTTC.